The 6 T cell receptor beta chains in this list originate from one sample, sequenced in a study of T cells after yellow fever vaccination. TCRdb processed the 5' RACE reads anew with MiXCR; each CDR3 protein has one entry. The sample includes fewer than 6,000 distinct CDR3 sequences, 6.5% to 8.5% of them seen just once. Sequenced here: PBMCs, either bulk or a sorted T-cell subset (CD4+, CD8+, memory, or dextramer-sorted; not recorded which), sampled 15 days after the yellow fever booster vaccination. The receptors derive from a man aged 25-45 years who received the YFV17D yellow fever vaccine.

By sample share, this clonotype is medium-sized. CDR3 sequence reads: CASRMAGIYNEQFF. CDR3 DNA: TGTGCCAGCAGGATGGCGGGTATCTACAATGAGCAGTTCTTC. The rearrangement joins TRBV2 to TRBJ2-1; perhaps TRBD2 as D (5 bases). Germline V gene sequence: CDR1 SNHLY, CDR2 FYNNEI. With 6 bases removed from V and 3 bases from J, the gap between germline ends came to 12 bases. This CDR3 contains 14 residues.

This clonotype is deemed medium-sized (0.01 to 0.1%). The chain couples TRBV11-2 to TRBJ2-7, with D unclear. V was pared by 6 bases and J by 3 bases, with 15 bases between. This CDR3 comprises 14 residues. Germline V lookup: CDR1 SGHAT, CDR2 FQNNGV. CDR3 sequence: CASRALQIGYEQYF. The DNA of the CDR3 is TGTGCCAGCAGGGCCCTACAGATAGGCTACGAGCAGTACTTC. Full variable domain (rest looked up from reference TRBV11-2 and TRBJ2-7): EAGVAQSPRYKIIEKRQSVAFWCNPISGHATLYWYQQILGQGPKLLIQFQNNGVVDDSQLPKDRFSAERLKGVDSTLKIQPAKLEDSAVYLCASRALQIGYEQYFGPGTRLTVT.

CDR3 bases: TGTGCCAGCACCAGGGACAGGGGTTACAATGAGCAGTTCTTC. It is translated as CASTRDRGYNEQFF. J is TRBJ2-1 and V is TRBV3-1; 10 nucleotides align to TRBD1. Germline CDR1 LGHDT, CDR2 YNNKEL (reference sequence). J lost 4 bases, V lost 7 bases, and 4 bases had no gene match. The CDR3 runs to 14 residues.

By sample fraction, this clonotype is medium-sized (0.01 to 0.1%). This chain connects TRBV20-1 to TRBJ1-1, with a tentative D call TRBD1 (5 bases). The germline CDR1 and CDR2 sequences are DFQATT and SNEGSKA (reference sequence). The CDR3 extends over 13 amino acids. The CDR3 coding sequence is TGCTCGGCGGCAGGGACGGTGGACACTGAAGCTTTCTTT. It yields the protein CSAAGTVDTEAFF.

Remarks on this clonotype: A much larger clone lies one base from this, so it may be a read error. The chain uses TRBV27 and TRBJ1-5, with D unclear. CDR1 and CDR2 from the germline V gene are MNHEY and SMNVEV (reference sequence). The CDR3 extends over 11 amino acids. CDR3 coding DNA: TGTTCCAGCACGGGCAATCAGCCCCAGCATTTT. This codes for CSSTGNQPQHF.

This clonotype was seen at least ten times. The chain carries TRBV7-2 and TRBJ2-4; D not resolved. Trimming removed 6 bases from V and 7 bases from J, with 10 bases in between. Germline V gene lookup returns CDR1 SGHTA and CDR2 FQGNSA. The CDR3 runs to 12 residues. The CDR3 region is CASSPGSNIQYF. Written as DNA, the CDR3 is TGTGCCAGCAGTCCCGGTAGTAACATTCAGTACTTC. Together with reference TRBV7-2 and TRBJ2-4, the CDR3 gives the full variable domain: GAGVSQSPSNKVTEKGKDVELRCDPISGHTALYWYRQSLGQGLEFLIYFQGNSAPDKSGLPSDRFSAERTGGSVSTLTIQRTQQEDSAVYLCASSPGSNIQYFGAGTRLSVL.